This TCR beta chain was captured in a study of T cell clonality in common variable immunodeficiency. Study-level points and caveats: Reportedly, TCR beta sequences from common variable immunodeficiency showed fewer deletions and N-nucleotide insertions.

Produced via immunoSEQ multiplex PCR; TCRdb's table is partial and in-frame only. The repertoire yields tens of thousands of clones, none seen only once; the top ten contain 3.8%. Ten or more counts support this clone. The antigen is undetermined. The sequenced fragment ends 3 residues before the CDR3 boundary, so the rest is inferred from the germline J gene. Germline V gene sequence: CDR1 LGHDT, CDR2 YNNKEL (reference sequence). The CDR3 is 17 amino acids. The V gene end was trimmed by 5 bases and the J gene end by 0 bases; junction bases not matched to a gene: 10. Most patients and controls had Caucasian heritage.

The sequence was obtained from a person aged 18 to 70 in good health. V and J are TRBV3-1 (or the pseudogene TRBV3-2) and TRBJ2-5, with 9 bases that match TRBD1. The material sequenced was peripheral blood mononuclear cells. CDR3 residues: CASSSIRDRDYQETQYF. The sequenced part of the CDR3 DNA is TGTGCCAGCAGCTCGATCCGGGACAGGGATTACCAAGAGACC.